This TCR beta chain was captured in a study of shared T cell receptors in the human thymus. Clones were sequenced by immunoSEQ multiplex PCR, and TCRdb holds only the in-frame ones, with some missing. The sample holds 700,000 or so clones, 80% to 90% seen once. The CDR3 sequence is 15 residues long. Germline V CDR1 and CDR2: SNHLY, FYNNEI. Trimming cost V 5 bases and J 4 bases, with 17 bases left between them. The same sample was also used in a study of human thymus T cells. That work adds: Thymus pieces cut out during corrective heart surgery were the tissue that was used.

This sequence was found in a girl in the first two years of life with a congenital heart defect. Source material: thymocytes. This sequence joins TRBV2 and TRBJ1-1, with D unresolved. CDR3 region: CASSMREEEPTEAFF. The CDR3 bases are TGTGCCAGCAGTATGCGGGAGGAAGAGCCCACTGAAGCTTTCTTT. Full variable domain (rest looked up from reference TRBV2 and TRBJ1-1): EPEVTQTPSHQVTQMGQEVILRCVPISNHLYFYWYRQILGQKVEFLVSFYNNEISEKSEIFDDQFSVERPDGSNFTLKIRSTKLEDSAMYFCASSMREEEPTEAFFGQGTRLTVV.